One sample yielded the 21 T cell receptor beta chains listed below, sequenced in a study of shared clonotypes between healthy human individuals. Generated by immunoSEQ multiplex PCR, the TCRdb table keeps only in-frame clones and is missing some. The profile covers hundreds of thousands of clones, with under 95% appearing a single time and more than 20% taken by the ten largest. Positively selected for CCR7, the CD45RO-negative cells used as naive CD8 cells excluded terminally differentiated effector memory CD45RA+ cells. The specimen sequenced was naive CD8+ T cells sorted from blood. The receptors originated from a man aged 30 to 39 in good health.

V and J are TRBV15 and TRBJ2-3; D perhaps matches TRBD2 (5 bases). This CDR3 is built from 13 residues. Trimming stripped 0 bases from V and 5 bases from J, with 6 bases between. Per the germline V gene, CDR1 is LNHNV and CDR2 is YYDKDF (reference sequence). The CDR3 DNA follows: TGTGCCACCAGCAGAGATCGGGGAGATACGCAGTATTTT. As protein: CATSRDRGDTQYF.

The chain recombines TRBV28 with TRBJ2-2; 7 bases line up with TRBD1. Germline trimming cut 3 bases from V and 5 bases from J; bases unmatched to any gene: 12. The CDR3 has 17 residues. Per germline, CDR1 MDHEN and CDR2 SYDVKM. This chain's CDR3 is CASSFPGTDLRTGELFF. The CDR3 region has the DNA TGTGCCAGCAGTTTCCCTGGGACAGACCTCCGGACCGGGGAGCTGTTTTTT.

The chain is built from TRBV5-5 and TRBJ1-4, with 9 nucleotides matching TRBD1. Trimming cost V 0 bases and J 7 bases; bases outside gene matches: 4. CDR3 length: 15 residues. The germline CDR1 and CDR2 sequences are SGHKS and YYEKEE (reference sequence). The CDR3 DNA sequence: TGTGCCAGCAGCTTGGGGACAGGGGCTGGTGAAAAACTGTTTTTT. Its protein is CASSLGTGAGEKLFF.

CDR3 residues: CATSTPLRAGGQNEQFF. The CDR3 DNA reads as TGTGCCACCAGCACGCCCTTAAGAGCGGGAGGGCAGAATGAGCAGTTCTTC. The V gene is TRBV15, the J gene TRBJ2-1, with 10 positions matching TRBD2. V lost 4 bases to trimming and J lost 7 bases; unmatched junction nucleotides: 13. This CDR3 has 17 amino acids. Germline CDR1 is LNHNV and CDR2 is YYDKDF (reference sequence).

The chain has TRBV29-1 and TRBJ2-7, with a weak D call TRBD2 (5 bases). Trimming removed 6 bases from V and 6 bases from J, with 12 bases in between. Per the germline V gene, CDR1 is SQVTM and CDR2 is ANQGSEA. The length of the CDR3 is 11 residues. The CDR3: CSVRRRPEQYF. The CDR3 bases are TGCAGCGTCAGGAGGCGCCCCGAGCAGTACTTC.

The chain couples TRBV7-9 to TRBJ2-7; D possibly corresponds to TRBD2 (5 bases). Germline V gives CDR1 SEHNR, CDR2 FQNEAQ (reference sequence). The CDR3 loop spans 15 amino acids. V gave up 6 bases and J gave up 2 bases, with 17 bases separating them. Written as DNA, the CDR3 is TGTGCCAGCAGTCCAGACGGAGGAATCCCCTACGAGCAGTACTTC. Residues: CASSPDGGIPYEQYF.

The V and J genes are TRBV7-6 and TRBJ2-1; D is unclear. Germline CDR1 is SGHVS and CDR2 is FNYEAQ. The V end was cut by 5 bases, the J end by 9 bases, with 11 bases between. This CDR3 spans 12 amino acids. The CDR3 reads CASSPAPGEQFF. In DNA form, the CDR3 reads TGTGCCAGCAGCCCAGCTCCAGGTGAGCAGTTCTTC.

The gene calls are TRBV7-9 and TRBJ2-7; TRBD1 agrees at 9 bases. V shed 3 bases and J 3 bases; nucleotides not matched to a gene: 9. This CDR3 contains 16 residues. Germline CDR1 is SEHNR and CDR2 is FQNEAQ (reference sequence). CDR3 sequence (DNA): TGTGCCAGCAGCTTTACAGCGGACAGGGGAGACTACGAGCAGTACTTC. Translating gives CASSFTADRGDYEQYF. Full variable domain (rest looked up from reference TRBV7-9 and TRBJ2-7): DTGVSQNPRHKITKRGQNVTFRCDPISEHNRLYWYRQTLGQGPEFLTYFQNEAQLEKSRLLSDRFSAERPKGSFSTLEIQRTEQGDSAMYLCASSFTADRGDYEQYFGPGTRLTVT.

The chain uses TRBV10-3 and TRBJ1-5; D not certain. Trimming took 3 bases from V and 2 from J, leaving 5 bases between them. In germline, CDR1 is ENHRY, CDR2 SYGVKD. The CDR3 has 13 residues. The CDR3 DNA reads as TGTGCCATCAGTGAAGCTGGCAATCAGCCCCAGCATTTT. Amino acids: CAISEAGNQPQHF.

The rearrangement links TRBV28 to TRBJ2-2; 7 nucleotides agree with TRBD1. Germline V gene data show CDR1 as MDHEN and CDR2 as SYDVKM. This CDR3 spans 16 amino acids. J gave up 2 bases and V 6 bases, and 9 bases lay outside the gene matches. The CDR3 loop reads CASRPIDRVNTGELFF. The CDR3 bases are TGTGCCAGCAGGCCGATAGACAGGGTTAACACCGGGGAGCTGTTTTTT. The full variable domain, with the rest looked up from reference TRBV28 and TRBJ2-2, is DVKVTQSSRYLVKRTGEKVFLECVQDMDHENMFWYRQDPGLGLRLIYFSYDVKMKEKGDIPEGYSVSREKKERFSLILESASTNQTSMYLCASRPIDRVNTGELFFGEGSRLTVL.

V gene TRBV7-9 combines with J gene TRBJ2-1; unclear D gene. Germline CDR1 SEHNR, CDR2 FQNEAQ (reference sequence). V shed 1 base and J shed 9 bases, with 13 bases lying between them. CDR3 length equals 14 residues. The CDR3 reads CASSLGTRVGEQFF. In DNA form, the CDR3 reads TGTGCCAGCAGCTTAGGCACCCGCGTGGGTGAGCAGTTCTTC.

The chain joins TRBV6-1 to TRBJ2-1, with D unresolved. This CDR3 has 13 amino acids. From germline, CDR1 is MNHNS and CDR2 SASEGT. V was trimmed by 9 bases and J by 3 bases, leaving 12 bases between them. DNA for the CDR3: TGTGCCAGTACAGAATCCTTCTACAATGAGCAGTTCTTC. It yields the protein CASTESFYNEQFF.

V and J are TRBV4-3 and TRBJ2-4, with D possibly being TRBD2 (6 bases). Per germline, CDR1 LGHNA and CDR2 YSLEER. V was shortened by 0 bases and J by 8 bases, with 23 bases between the two germline ends. This CDR3 has 18 residues. The CDR3 DNA sequence: TGCGCCAGCAGCCAAGATTCGGCTAGCGCTACGGTCAATGACATTCAGTACTTC. This gives the protein CASSQDSASATVNDIQYF.

The chain joins TRBV5-8 to TRBJ2-1; D not resolved. CDR1 and CDR2 (germline): SGHTS, YDEGEE. Trimming cost V 4 bases and J 0 bases, with 26 bases left between them. The CDR3 spans 20 residues. The CDR3 sequence is CASSGGVFAAAQTSYNEQFF. CDR3 nucleotides: TGTGCCAGCAGCGGTGGGGTCTTCGCGGCAGCACAAACCTCCTACAATGAGCAGTTCTTC.

As to this clone: The same CDR3 can be traced to other DNA sequences in this sample. The rearrangement joins TRBV27 to TRBJ2-7, with D perhaps given as TRBD1 or TRBD2 (5 bases each). V lost 3 bases and J 7 bases, leaving 10 bases between the germline ends. CDR1 is MNHEY, CDR2 SMNVEV, per germline (reference sequence). The CDR3 runs 12 residues. The CDR3 DNA reads as TGTGCCAGCAGTTTGTCAGGGAGAGAGCAGTACTTC. It specifies CASSLSGREQYF.

The J gene is TRBJ2-1, the V gene TRBV5-8; 13 bases agree with TRBD2. Unmatched junction bases numbered 5, after V lost 4 bases and J lost 7 bases. Germline assignment: CDR1 SGHTS and CDR2 YDEGEE. The CDR3 consists of 15 residues. The CDR3 DNA is TGTGCCAGCAGCCAAGGACTAGCGGGGGTGAATGAGCAGTTCTTC. Its translation is CASSQGLAGVNEQFF. The entire variable domain, with the rest obtained from reference TRBV5-8 and TRBJ2-1, is as follows: EAGVTQSPTHLIKTRGQQATLRCSPISGHTSVYWYQQALGLGLQFLLWYDEGEERNRGNFPPRFSGRQFPNYSSELNVNALELEDSALYLCASSQGLAGVNEQFFGPGTRLTVL.

This chain links TRBV30 with TRBJ2-7; no clear D gene. Germline V gives CDR1 GTSNPN, CDR2 SVGIG (reference sequence). Trimming removed 1 base from V and 1 base from J, with 8 bases in between. The CDR3 consists of 13 residues. CDR3 nucleotides: TGTGCCTGGAGTGAGATCCGATCCTACGAGCAGTACTTC. Its translation is CAWSEIRSYEQYF.

The chain carries TRBV6-4 and TRBJ2-7; the match to TRBD1 covers 8 bases. Trimming at V came to 0 bases and at J to 2 bases, leaving 12 bases not matched to a gene. The V gene's germline CDR1 is MRHNA and CDR2 SNTAGT. This CDR3 contains 18 residues. DNA for the CDR3: TGTGCCAGCAGTGACTCGGGGGCACACCGGGACAGGACCTACGAGCAGTACTTC. This codes for CASSDSGAHRDRTYEQYF.

This clone was counted a single time. The chain has TRBV28 and TRBJ1-2, with a possible D match to TRBD1 (5 bases). From germline, CDR1 is MDHEN and CDR2 SYDVKM. V was cut by 5 bases and J by 3 bases, with 22 bases left in between. This CDR3 is built from 17 residues. This CDR3 reads CASSTPRAREGHYGYTF. The DNA for the CDR3 is TGTGCCAGCAGTACGCCACGGGCCAGGGAAGGACACTATGGCTACACCTTC.

This clone has just a few counts. The chain carries TRBV19 and TRBJ1-5; no reliable D call. V was cut by 10 bases and J by 0 bases, with 16 bases left in between. CDR3 length: 15 amino acids. The germline V gene has CDR1 LNHDA and CDR2 SQIVND (reference sequence). The CDR3 loop is CATGYSPYSNQPQHF. The CDR3 coding sequence is TGTGCCACCGGGTATTCCCCATATAGCAATCAGCCCCAGCATTTT.

This chain links TRBV4-1 with TRBJ2-2; no clear D. The CDR3 runs 14 residues. With 1 base removed from V and 7 bases from J, the gap between germline ends came to 10 bases. Per germline, CDR1 MGHRA and CDR2 YSYEKL. DNA for the CDR3: TGCGCCAGCAGCCAAGGGTTTTTGTTCGGGGAGCTGTTTTTT. Residues: CASSQGFLFGELFF.